This T cell receptor (beta chain) was captured in a study of CD8 T cells in Susac syndrome (dated by TCRdb to between 2018 and 2021). About the investigation overall: Among the Susac syndrome patients who were sequenced, clinically active disease was present in about 6 and clinical remission was observed in roughly eight. At blood withdrawal, Susac syndrome patients were therapy-naive, treated with corticosteroids (with IVIg additionally given to some), or treated with IVIg alone. Repertoire sequencing was used to test whether CD8+ T cell activation and differentiation in Susac syndrome was antigen driven.

RNA was extracted using the RNeasy kit, and roughly 0.45 to 1 ug of the RNA was reverse transcribed with random hexamers. The immunoSEQ multiplex PCR assay, covering 54 Vbeta and 13 Jbeta segments, was used to amplify TCR beta CDR3 regions. To correct PCR amplification bias, a synthetic template baseline was used for both primer optimization and computational correction. In the source study's methods: Reads were annotated to V, D and J genes per IMGT and analyzed with immunoSEQ Analyzer, keeping only productive sequences. Clonality was computed as one minus Shannon entropy normalized by log2 of the number of productive unique sequences. Public and private clones were assessed among the 100 most prevalent clones of each patient and control. Clones were defined as Susac-specific when absent from the healthy and MS cohorts, from 1052 published viral clones and from other ImmuneACCESS disease sequences. TCRdb reanalyzed the raw reads on its own, using fastp at Q25 for trimming and MiXCR for clone calling, and kept in-frame beta chains. Each CDR3 protein gets just one entry, which takes the most common genes and DNA from the rows behind it. TCRdb's processing, not the authors' own work, is the source of the V and J calls. The sample data list under 200,000 distinct CDR3 sequences, and roughly 91% of these were observed just once. The ten top clones hold 0.087% of the sample.

The study at large found these results: The TCR sequencing and HLA analysis was acknowledged to have included a relatively small number of individuals. In the CD4+ T cell repertoire of Susac syndrome patients, clonal expansion was not detected.

Peripheral blood CD8+ and CD4+ T cells from healthy donors, Susac syndrome patients and multiple sclerosis patients were profiled by high-throughput TCR beta sequencing. The Susac syndrome patients fulfilled recently defined diagnostic criteria for either definite or probable disease. Bulk CD8+ and CD4+ T cells were purified by magnetic negative isolation, whereas CD8+ TEMRA cells were enriched by FACS. Blood was drawn into EDTA tubes, processed within 24 hours, and PBMCs were isolated by density gradient centrifugation. PBMCs intended for TCR sequencing were frozen in liquid nitrogen and were later thawed in a 37 degrees C water bath. The sorted or isolated CD4+, CD8+ and CD8+ TEMRA cells reached a purity of at least 90%. As to this clonotype: Its antigen remains unidentified. No qualities accompany the bases; no much larger clone lies one base away.

From the cysteine through the phenylalanine, the CDR3 covers 15 amino acids. Only CDR3 DNA remains: 45 bases, in frame from the first base. V lost 2 bases and J lost 4 bases, and the count of bases not matched to a germline gene is 3. From a lookup of the germline V gene, CDR1 and CDR2 are MGHRA and YSYEKL. The sample taken for sequencing was CD4+ T cells from PBMCs. The sequence was obtained from a human donor with Susac syndrome. The sequence joins TRBV4-1 to TRBJ2-5; 11 middle bases align to TRBD2. The encoded CDR3 is CASSQIGLAGETQYF. Read as DNA, the sequence is TGCGCCAGCAGCCAAATTGGACTAGCGGGAGAGACCCAGTACTTC.